This T cell receptor (beta chain) was recovered during a study of T cell responses to AZD1222 COVID-19 vaccine. Study-wide results and caveats: Just 5 to 7 AZD1222 recipients were seropositive at baseline. Most donors were white British and more were female, and clonal diversity was possibly underestimated.

The repertoire was sequenced with immunoSEQ multiplex PCR; TCRdb's copy has only in-frame clones and lacks some. The sample includes 65,000 to 75,000 clones, approximately 81% of them seen just once. A note on this clone: Its matching antigen is unknown.

The ends were cut back, 7 bases at V and 1 base at J, with 12 bases in the middle. CDR1 is MNHEY and CDR2 is SVGAGI in the germline V gene. The CDR3 spans 14 residues. The chain carries TRBV6-5 and TRBJ2-3; D remains ambiguous. The sequence derives from an adult in good health. Specimen: peripheral blood, collected on day 0 of AZD1222 vaccination. DNA of the CDR3: TGTGCCAGCACGGACGGCCTTGGCACAGATACGCAGTATTTT. Its protein product is CASTDGLGTDTQYF.